This entry describes one T cell receptor (beta chain). The data are from a study of blood T cell repertoires in COVID-19. The germline gives CDR1 MNHNS, CDR2 SASEGT. The V end was cut by 2 bases, the J end by 2 bases, with 13 bases between. The CDR3 is made up of 15 amino acids. Method: immunoSEQ multiplex PCR; TCRdb's copy keeps in-frame clones and lacks some. Here the sample spans about 140,000 clones, almost 90% being singletons. The sample taken for sequencing was peripheral blood. This chain uses TRBV6-1 with TRBJ2-7; D uncertain. The TCR was taken from a man in his fifties or sixties with active or convalescent COVID-19. The CDR3 region is CASSEMPPNAYEQYF. In DNA form, the CDR3 reads TGTGCCAGCAGTGAAATGCCACCTAATGCCTACGAGCAGTACTTC.